Described below is a single T cell receptor (beta chain) sequence and its context. Its antigen is not identified. This CDR3 is 13 amino acids long. The V end was cut by 3 bases, the J end by 1 base, with 7 bases between. Germline-derived CDR1 and CDR2 are SGHDT and YYEEEE. TCRdb's copy holds only in-frame clones and misses some; the assay was immunoSEQ multiplex PCR. Here the sample spans tens of thousands of clones, about 94% being singletons. Separate from the approximately 650-subject first cohort, the approximately 130-subject validation cohort was the one that the donors belonged to. This sample stems from a study of cytomegalovirus exposure and HLA in healthy donors. The wider study: The roughly 120 validation repertoires and the approximately 690 first-cohort repertoires shared a platform, a later analysis reported.

Study-wide results and caveats: Generally TCR sequences proved uncommon, though certain public TCRs appeared in numerous donors.

This sequence joins TRBV5-6 and TRBJ1-1; no firm D call. The specimen was PBMCs. This receptor was identified in a woman under 30 in good health and CMV-seronegative. DNA of the CDR3: TGTGCCAGCAGCTCCCCCAGGAACACTGAAGCTTTCTTT. Its protein product is CASSSPRNTEAFF.